The 2 T cell receptor beta chains reported below all come from one sample, sequenced in a study of shared clonotypes between healthy human individuals. Sequencing used immunoSEQ multiplex PCR; TCRdb keeps in-frame clones, though not all of them. The table has approximately 2.5 million clones, 85% to 95% seen once. Sample: naive CD4+ T cells sorted from blood. Subset indicated: CD45RA+ positively selected. These receptors were taken from a man aged 18 to 30 in good health.

The chain joins TRBV5-1 to TRBJ1-6; perhaps TRBD1 as D (5 bases). CDR1 and CDR2 (germline): SGHRS, YFSETQ. V dropped 4 bases and J dropped 9 bases, with 20 bases sitting between them. The CDR3 totals 16 residues. For the CDR3, the DNA is TGCGCCAGCAGCCCAGGGCTTGCCGGGGCTTTTTCACCCCTCCACTTT. Protein: CASSPGLAGAFSPLHF.

J is TRBJ1-2 and V is TRBV19; 8 nucleotides agree with TRBD1. V was pared by 4 bases and J by 8 bases, with 15 bases of the junction left unmatched. The CDR3 has 16 residues. Germline V gives CDR1 LNHDA, CDR2 SQIVND (reference sequence). The DNA of the CDR3 is TGTGCCAGTAGTACAGACCCGCGGACAGGGCGCGGAGGCTACACCTTC. Protein product: CASSTDPRTGRGGYTF.